This TCR beta chain emerged from a study of T-cell reconstitution after alpha-beta-depleted transplantation in children. Germline CDR1 DFQATT, CDR2 SNEGSKA (reference sequence). Deletions cut 6 bases from V and 5 bases from J, with 10 bases between. The CDR3 contains 12 residues. TCRbeta library construction was performed incorporating unique molecular identifiers. TCRdb reprocessed the PCR reads via MiXCR and lists one record per CDR3 protein. The sample shows under 450,000 distinct CDR3 sequences, 13% of them seen only once. This clonotype was recorded a few times. The input for sequencing was PBMCs, taken from the stem cell graft. The sequence was obtained from a human donor who donated a stem cell graft to a child with Fanconi anemia. The chain joins TRBV20-1 to TRBJ1-4; TRBD1 might be the D (5 bases). The CDR3 bases are TGCAGTGCCCGCCGGGGGAATGAAAAACTGTTTTTT. Translation: CSARRGNEKLFF.